A selection of T cell receptor beta chains follows, all from one sample in a study of blood T cells in healthy people across ages. One entry per CDR3 protein results from TCRdb running MiXCR on the 5' RACE reads. The table shows around 970,000 distinct CDR3 sequences, with roughly 51% occurring only once. Source material: blood. The receptors shown here come from a woman aged 55-70 years in good health. CDR3s include the opening cysteine and the closing phenylalanine or tryptophan. D genes are given only for firm matches. Clone size is given for some rows only: seen once, a few or many times, or a class if the clone is expanded.

cdr3_nt | cdr3_aa | j_call | d_call | v_call | clone_size
TGTGCCAGCAGTGCATCCCGCGGGACAGGGATCGGGCAGCCCCAGCATTTT | CASSASRGTGIGQPQHF | TRBJ1-5 | TRBD1 | TRBV6-1 | NA
TGTGCCAGCAGCGCGGATGTAGCGAACACCGGGGAGCTGTTTTTT | CASSADVANTGELFF | TRBJ2-2 | NA | TRBV9 | few
TGTGCCAGCAGCCAACCGGGACGGAAAAGAGAGACCCAGTACTTC | CASSQPGRKRETQYF | TRBJ2-5 | NA | TRBV14 | NA
TGTGCCAGCAGCTTCACAGTCCAGCGCGAGCAGTACTTC | CASSFTVQREQYF | TRBJ2-7 | NA | TRBV7-2 | few
TGTGCCAGCAGCGTCTCCGGGGGGACAGGGGTTGGCGGCTACACCTTC | CASSVSGGTGVGGYTF | TRBJ1-2 | TRBD1 | TRBV9 | few
TGCAGTGCGGGACAGCTCGCTAATGAAAAACTGTTTTTT | CSAGQLANEKLFF | TRBJ1-4 | TRBD1 | TRBV20-1 | once
TGTGCCAGCAGTTTACCGACTAGAACTAGTAAAAATGAGCAGTTCTTC | CASSLPTRTSKNEQFF | TRBJ2-1 | NA | TRBV28 | NA
TGTGCCAGCAGTTACGGGGGACAGGCCACAGTCGACGAGCAGTACTTC | CASSYGGQATVDEQYF | TRBJ2-7 | TRBD1 | TRBV6-2/TRBV6-3 | NA
TGTGCCAGCAGTTTAGCGGGAGGGCCGCGCAATGAGCAGTTCTTC | CASSLAGGPRNEQFF | TRBJ2-1 | TRBD2 | TRBV6-1 | NA
TGCGCCAGCAGCTTGTGTGAGCAGTACTTC | CASSLCEQYF | TRBJ2-5 | NA | TRBV5-1 | few
TGCAGTGCTTCAAAGGACGGGGGCGCATCAGATACGCAGTATTTT | CSASKDGGASDTQYF | TRBJ2-3 | NA | TRBV29-1 | NA
TGCAGTGCAGGGGGGACTTACTCCTACGAGCAGTACTTC | CSAGGTYSYEQYF | TRBJ2-7 | NA | TRBV20-1 | NA
TGCAGTGCTAGAGGGGGCAGCCCGGAAAAACTGTTTTTT | CSARGGSPEKLFF | TRBJ1-4 | NA | TRBV20-1 | NA
TGCAGTGCCTCCAGCGGGAGGGCCGATTCCTACAATGAGCAGTTCTTC | CSASSGRADSYNEQFF | TRBJ2-1 | TRBD2 | TRBV20-1 | few
TGTGCCAGCAGTTTAGTGGTGGGGACAGGGGGCTCCTACGAGCAGTACTTC | CASSLVVGTGGSYEQYF | TRBJ2-7 | TRBD1 | TRBV27 | NA
TGTGCCAGCAGTGAAGAGGCAGGGTCGGCAGAGACCCAGTACTTC | CASSEEAGSAETQYF | TRBJ2-5 | NA | TRBV6-1 | few
TGTGCCAGCTCACCCGCAGGGACCGGTGGCTACACCTTC | CASSPAGTGGYTF | TRBJ1-2 | NA | TRBV18 | NA
TGTGCCAGCAGTTCAAGGGGGGCAAATGGGGGTGAGCAGTTCTTC | CASSSRGANGGEQFF | TRBJ2-1 | NA | TRBV12-3/TRBV12-4 | few
TGCGCCAGCAGCCAGGTCGCGGGTGATACGCAGTATTTT | CASSQVAGDTQYF | TRBJ2-3 | NA | TRBV4-3 | NA
TGTGCCAGCAGTTTAGGTGTGGCGTATGGCTACACCTTC | CASSLGVAYGYTF | TRBJ1-2 | NA | TRBV12-3/TRBV12-4 | NA
TGTGCCAGGGCTTCGCTACAAGAGACCCAGTACTTC | CARASLQETQYF | TRBJ2-5 | NA | TRBV21-1 | NA
TGCAGTGCTAGAGGAGGGACAGGGCGCAACAATGAGCAGTTCTTC | CSARGGTGRNNEQFF | TRBJ2-1 | TRBD1 | TRBV20-1 | NA
TGTGCCAGCACGGGGGACACCCACTACGAGCAGTACTTC | CASTGDTHYEQYF | TRBJ2-7 | NA | TRBV6-6 | NA
TGTGCCAGCAGTACAGGGTGGAACCCTGGGGCCAACGTCCTGACTTTC | CASSTGWNPGANVLTF | TRBJ2-6 | NA | TRBV28 | NA
TGTGCCAGCAGCTTAAAGGTTGGGGACACCGAAAAACTGTTTTTT | CASSLKVGDTEKLFF | TRBJ1-4 | NA | TRBV7-9 | NA
TGCGCCAGCAGCCCCCTACTAAAGCTGAACGAGCAGTACTTC | CASSPLLKLNEQYF | TRBJ2-7 | NA | TRBV4-1 | NA
TGTGCCAGCAGCTCAGGGGAGCCCCAGCATTTT | CASSSGEPQHF | TRBJ1-5 | NA | TRBV7-9 | NA
TGTGCCAGCAGTGAAGAGACAGGGACGAGGACCCAGTACTTC | CASSEETGTRTQYF | TRBJ2-5 | TRBD1 | TRBV6-1 | NA
TGTGCCAGCAGTCAAACCCCCGGGACAGCGAATGAAAAACTGTTTTTT | CASSQTPGTANEKLFF | TRBJ1-4 | TRBD1 | TRBV28 | few
TGCAGCGTTGGGGGAGGTGATGGCTATGGCTACACCTTC | CSVGGGDGYGYTF | TRBJ1-2 | NA | TRBV29-1 | NA
TGCGCCAGCAGCCCAAACCCGGGATTCCCCTACGAGCAGTACTTC | CASSPNPGFPYEQYF | TRBJ2-7 | NA | TRBV4-1 | NA
TGTGCCAGCAGCCAAGCCTTCGGGCCTCAAGAGACCCAGTACTTC | CASSQAFGPQETQYF | TRBJ2-5 | NA | TRBV3-1 | NA
TGCGCCAGCAGCCAGGGTGTCTCCTATAATTCACCCCTCCACTTT | CASSQGVSYNSPLHF | TRBJ1-6 | NA | TRBV4-1 | NA
TGTGCCAGCAGCTTAGCTCCGGGACTCTACACAGATACGCAGTATTTT | CASSLAPGLYTDTQYF | TRBJ2-3 | NA | TRBV7-2 | few
TGCAGCGTCGCCAAAGACAGGGGCTCCTACAATGAGCAGTTCTTC | CSVAKDRGSYNEQFF | TRBJ2-1 | TRBD1 | TRBV29-1 | few
TGCAGCGTTGATGGGGACCAGGGGCAGTTCTTC | CSVDGDQGQFF | TRBJ2-1 | NA | TRBV29-1 | few
TGCGCCAGCAGCCAAGCACTCGGGACATTCTACGAGCAGTACTTC | CASSQALGTFYEQYF | TRBJ2-7 | NA | TRBV4-3 | NA
TGTGCCAGCAGCCAAGTGGGACCCATCGGAGATACGCAGTATTTT | CASSQVGPIGDTQYF | TRBJ2-3 | NA | TRBV3-1 | few
TGTGCCAGCAGCCAAGTCGCAGGGATTTCCTACGAGCAGTACTTC | CASSQVAGISYEQYF | TRBJ2-7 | NA | TRBV4-2 | few
TGCAGTGCTATAACGGGACTAGCGGGCATTTACAATGAGCAGTTCTTC | CSAITGLAGIYNEQFF | TRBJ2-1 | TRBD2 | TRBV20-1 | many
TGCGCCAGCAGCCAAGAGATCTATGGGGAAGAGACCCAGTACTTC | CASSQEIYGEETQYF | TRBJ2-5 | NA | TRBV4-1 | few
TGCAGCGTTGACCCACTAGCGGGGGAAGAGACCCAGTACTTC | CSVDPLAGEETQYF | TRBJ2-5 | TRBD2 | TRBV29-1 | few
TGCAGTGCTAGAGTTTCTAGCGGGAGGGGGGCAGATACGCAGTATTTT | CSARVSSGRGADTQYF | TRBJ2-3 | TRBD2 | TRBV20-1 | few
TGTGCCAGCAGTCCGGGACTAGCGGGAGCCTTAGTTCTGGAGACCCAGTACTTC | CASSPGLAGALVLETQYF | TRBJ2-5 | TRBD2 | TRBV28 | NA
TGTGCCAGCAGCCATATGCCCCCAGATACGCAGTATTTT | CASSHMPPDTQYF | TRBJ2-3 | NA | TRBV4-2 | few
TGTGCCAGCAGCCGAACAAGGAACGGGAATGAAAAACTGTTTTTT | CASSRTRNGNEKLFF | TRBJ1-4 | NA | TRBV12-3/TRBV12-4 | NA
TGCAGTGTGAGGACAATTAAACTCAATGAGCAGTTCTTC | CSVRTIKLNEQFF | TRBJ2-1 | NA | TRBV20-1 | NA
TGTGCCAGCTCACCACCTTTGGGCAGAAGAGATACGCAGTATTTT | CASSPPLGRRDTQYF | TRBJ2-3 | NA | TRBV18 | once
TGTGCCAGCAGTGAATCCACAGGGGGCTTCAGCTATGGCTACACCTTC | CASSESTGGFSYGYTF | TRBJ1-2 | TRBD1 | TRBV25-1 | few
TGTGCCAGCAGCTTAGCGGTCCCAGGGCCAAACTATGGCTACACCTTC | CASSLAVPGPNYGYTF | TRBJ1-2 | NA | TRBV7-2 | NA
TGCGCCACCATCAGTGTATGTTCACCCCTCCACTTT | CATISVCSPLHF | TRBJ1-6 | NA | TRBV10-1 | NA
TGTGCCAGCAGCCCCTTTGCGGACTCTGGGGCCAACGTCCTGACTTTC | CASSPFADSGANVLTF | TRBJ2-6 | NA | TRBV6-1 | few
TGCAGCGTTGAAATGAGAGGGGGTGGTAACTATGGCTACACCTTC | CSVEMRGGGNYGYTF | TRBJ1-2 | NA | TRBV29-1 | few
TGTGCCAGCAGTTTATATGGGCCCTTGGGGATTCAGCCCCAGCATTTT | CASSLYGPLGIQPQHF | TRBJ1-5 | NA | TRBV27 | NA
TGTGCCAGCAGTTACGGGTGGTCAAGAACTAACAATGAGCAGTTCTTC | CASSYGWSRTNNEQFF | TRBJ2-1 | NA | TRBV6-2/TRBV6-3 | NA